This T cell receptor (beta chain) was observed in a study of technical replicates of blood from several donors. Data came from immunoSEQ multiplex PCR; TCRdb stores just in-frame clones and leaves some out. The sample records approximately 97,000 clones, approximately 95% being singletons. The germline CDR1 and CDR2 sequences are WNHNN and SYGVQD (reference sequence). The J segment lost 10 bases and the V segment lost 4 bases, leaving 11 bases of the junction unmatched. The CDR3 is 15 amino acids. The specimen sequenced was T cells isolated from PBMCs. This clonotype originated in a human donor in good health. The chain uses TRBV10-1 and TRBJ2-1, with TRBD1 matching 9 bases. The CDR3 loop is CASSASGTGLEEQFF. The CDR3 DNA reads TGCGCCAGCAGTGCTTCCGGGACAGGGTTAGAGGAGCAGTTCTTC.